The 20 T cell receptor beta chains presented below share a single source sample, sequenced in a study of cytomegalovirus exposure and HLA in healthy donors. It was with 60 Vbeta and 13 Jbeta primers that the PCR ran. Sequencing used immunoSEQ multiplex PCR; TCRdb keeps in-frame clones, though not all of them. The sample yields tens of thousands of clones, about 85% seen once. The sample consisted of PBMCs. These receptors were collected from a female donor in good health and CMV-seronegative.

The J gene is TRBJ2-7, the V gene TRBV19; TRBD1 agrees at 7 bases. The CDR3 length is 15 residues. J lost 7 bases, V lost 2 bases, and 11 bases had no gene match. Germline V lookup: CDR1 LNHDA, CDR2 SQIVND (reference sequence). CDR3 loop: CASSIKRTGRQEQYF. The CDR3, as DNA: TGTGCCAGTAGTATAAAGCGGACAGGTCGGCAAGAGCAGTACTTC.

The CDR3 loop is CASKQTRREKLFF. For the CDR3, the DNA is TGTGCCAGCAAACAGACCAGGAGGGAAAAACTGTTTTTT. The chain joins TRBV6-5 to TRBJ1-4; D not resolved. Germline lookup yields CDR1 MNHEY and CDR2 SVGAGI. The CDR3 length is 13 residues. The V and J ends lost 7 bases and 8 bases respectively, with 14 bases between them.

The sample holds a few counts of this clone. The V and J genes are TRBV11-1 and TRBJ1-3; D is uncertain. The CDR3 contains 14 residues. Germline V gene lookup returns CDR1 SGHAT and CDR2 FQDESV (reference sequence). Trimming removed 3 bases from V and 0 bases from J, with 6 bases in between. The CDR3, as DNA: TGTGCCAGCAGCTTGAGTGACTCTGGAAACACCATATATTTT. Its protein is CASSLSDSGNTIYF.

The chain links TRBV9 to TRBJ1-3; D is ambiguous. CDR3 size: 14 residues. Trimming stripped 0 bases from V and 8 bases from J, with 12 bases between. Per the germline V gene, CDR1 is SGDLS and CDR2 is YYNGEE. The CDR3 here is CASSVDAILDTIYF. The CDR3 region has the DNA TGTGCCAGCAGCGTAGATGCGATCTTAGACACCATATATTTT. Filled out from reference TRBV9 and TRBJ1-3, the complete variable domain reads DSGVTQTPKHLITATGQRVTLRCSPRSGDLSVYWYQQSLDQGLQFLIQYYNGEERAKGNILERFSAQQFPDLHSELNLSSLELGDSALYFCASSVDAILDTIYFGEGSWLTVV.

The DNA for the CDR3 is TGTGCCAGCAGCTGGGGCGGGACAGCGAACACTGAAGCTTTCTTT. Amino acids: CASSWGGTANTEAFF. V and J are TRBV14 and TRBJ1-1; 7 positions match TRBD1. CDR1 is SGHDN, CDR2 FVKESK, per germline. The V gene end was trimmed by 5 bases and the J gene end by 1 base; junction bases not matched to a gene: 7. The CDR3 has 15 residues.

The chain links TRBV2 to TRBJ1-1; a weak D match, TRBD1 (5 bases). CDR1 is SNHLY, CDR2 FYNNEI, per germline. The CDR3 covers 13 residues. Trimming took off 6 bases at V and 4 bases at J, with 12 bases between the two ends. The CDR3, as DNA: TGTGCCAGCAGGCAGGGAACCGCCACTGAAGCTTTCTTT. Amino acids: CASRQGTATEAFF.

CDR3 region: CASSPRDSSYEQYF. The CDR3 DNA follows: TGTGCCAGCAGCCCTCGGGATAGCTCCTACGAGCAGTACTTC. The chain combines TRBV7-8 with TRBJ2-7, with D perhaps TRBD2 (5 bases). The CDR3 covers 14 residues. The V gene lost 5 bases and the J gene lost 0 bases, with 11 bases spanning the gap. The germline V gene has CDR1 SGHVS and CDR2 FQNEAQ.

The CDR3 reads CASGGQAETDTQYF. For the CDR3, the DNA is TGTGCCAGCGGGGGACAGGCAGAGACAGATACGCAGTATTTT. The V and J genes are TRBV2 and TRBJ2-3; TRBD1 aligns across 8 bases. The CDR3 contains 14 residues. CDR1 SNHLY and CDR2 FYNNEI come from the germline V gene. V shed 8 bases, J shed 3 bases, and the junction held 7 bases outside the gene matches.

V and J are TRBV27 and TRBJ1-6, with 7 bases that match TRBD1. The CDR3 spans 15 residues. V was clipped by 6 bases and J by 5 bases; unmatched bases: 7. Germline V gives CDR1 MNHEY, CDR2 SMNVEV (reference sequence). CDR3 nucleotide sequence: TGTGCCAGCAGACCGACGACAGGGCATAATTCACCCCTCCACTTT. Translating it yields CASRPTTGHNSPLHF.

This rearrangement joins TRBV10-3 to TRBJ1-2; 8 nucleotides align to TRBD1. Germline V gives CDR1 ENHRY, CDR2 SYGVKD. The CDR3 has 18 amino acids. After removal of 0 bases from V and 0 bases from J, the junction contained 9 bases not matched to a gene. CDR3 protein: CAISESSTGDFTNYGYTF. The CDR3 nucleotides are TGTGCCATCAGTGAGTCGTCGACAGGGGACTTTACTAACTATGGCTACACCTTC.

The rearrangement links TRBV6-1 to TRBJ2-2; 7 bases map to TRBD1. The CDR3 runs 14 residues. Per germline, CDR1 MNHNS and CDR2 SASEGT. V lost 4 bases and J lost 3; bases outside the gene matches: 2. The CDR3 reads CASSVTGDTGELFF. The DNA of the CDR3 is TGTGCCAGCAGTGTTACAGGGGACACCGGGGAGCTGTTTTTT.

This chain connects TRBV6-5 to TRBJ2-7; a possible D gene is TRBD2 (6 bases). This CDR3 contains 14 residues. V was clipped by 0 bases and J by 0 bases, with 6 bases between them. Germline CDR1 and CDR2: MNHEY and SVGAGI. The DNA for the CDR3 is TGTGCCAGCAGTTACTCGACTAGCTCCTACGAGCAGTACTTC. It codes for CASSYSTSSYEQYF.

This CDR3 is CASSGQTGVLNEQYF. CDR3 DNA: TGTGCCAGCTCGGGTCAGACAGGGGTTTTGAACGAGCAGTACTTC. J is TRBJ2-7 and V is TRBV18, with 8 positions matching TRBD1. Germline V gene sequence: CDR1 KGHSH, CDR2 LQKENI. After removal of 6 bases from V and 5 bases from J, the junction contained 12 bases not matched to a gene. The CDR3 runs to 15 residues.

This chain's CDR3 is CASSSRRSPLMNTEAFF. The CDR3, as DNA: TGTGCCAGCAGCTCTAGACGCAGTCCCCTCATGAACACTGAAGCTTTCTTT. The chain combines TRBV5-8 with TRBJ1-1; D not resolved. The germline CDR1 and CDR2 sequences are SGHTS and YDEGEE. This CDR3 is 17 amino acids long. Trimming shortened V by 3 bases and J by 0 bases, and 18 bases separated the two germline ends.

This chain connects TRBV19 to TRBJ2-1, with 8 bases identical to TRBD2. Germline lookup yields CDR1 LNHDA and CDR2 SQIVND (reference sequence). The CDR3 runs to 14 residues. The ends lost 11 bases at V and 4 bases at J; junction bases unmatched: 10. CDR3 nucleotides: TGTGCCGTACGCGGGGGGCCCTTTTACAATGAGCAGTTCTTC. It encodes CAVRGGPFYNEQFF.

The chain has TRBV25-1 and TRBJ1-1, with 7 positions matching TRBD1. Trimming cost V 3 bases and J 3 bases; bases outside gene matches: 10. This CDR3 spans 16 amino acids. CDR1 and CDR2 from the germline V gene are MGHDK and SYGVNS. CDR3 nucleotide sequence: TGTGCCAGCAGTGACATAGCAGGGGGAAGTCACACTGAAGCTTTCTTT. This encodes CASSDIAGGSHTEAFF.

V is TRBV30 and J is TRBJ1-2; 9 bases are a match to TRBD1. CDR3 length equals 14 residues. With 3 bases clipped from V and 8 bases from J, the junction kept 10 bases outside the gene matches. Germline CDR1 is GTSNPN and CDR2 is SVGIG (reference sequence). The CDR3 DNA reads TGTGCCTGGAGAGCGGAACAGGGGGCTGGGGGCTACACCTTC. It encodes CAWRAEQGAGGYTF.

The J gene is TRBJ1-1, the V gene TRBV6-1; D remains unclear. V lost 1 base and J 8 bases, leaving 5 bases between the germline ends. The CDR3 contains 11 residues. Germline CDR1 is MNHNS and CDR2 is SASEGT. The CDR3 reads CASSEVIEAFF. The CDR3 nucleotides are TGTGCCAGCAGTGAAGTTATAGAAGCTTTCTTT.

The CDR3 DNA sequence: TGTGCCAGCAGCGTAGCCGGAGCTAGCGGGAGTTCCTACAATGAGCAGTTCTTC. It translates to CASSVAGASGSSYNEQFF. The chain uses TRBV9 and TRBJ2-1, with 10 bases that match TRBD2. Looked up from germline, CDR1 is SGDLS and CDR2 is YYNGEE. The CDR3 contains 18 residues. The V segment lost 0 bases and the J segment 1 base; nucleotides outside the gene matches: 7.

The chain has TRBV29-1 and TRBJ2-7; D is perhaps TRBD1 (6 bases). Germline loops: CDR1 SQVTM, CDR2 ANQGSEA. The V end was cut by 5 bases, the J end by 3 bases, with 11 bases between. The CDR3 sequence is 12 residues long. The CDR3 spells CSVRTVLYEQYF. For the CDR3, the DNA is TGCAGCGTTAGGACAGTACTCTACGAGCAGTACTTC.